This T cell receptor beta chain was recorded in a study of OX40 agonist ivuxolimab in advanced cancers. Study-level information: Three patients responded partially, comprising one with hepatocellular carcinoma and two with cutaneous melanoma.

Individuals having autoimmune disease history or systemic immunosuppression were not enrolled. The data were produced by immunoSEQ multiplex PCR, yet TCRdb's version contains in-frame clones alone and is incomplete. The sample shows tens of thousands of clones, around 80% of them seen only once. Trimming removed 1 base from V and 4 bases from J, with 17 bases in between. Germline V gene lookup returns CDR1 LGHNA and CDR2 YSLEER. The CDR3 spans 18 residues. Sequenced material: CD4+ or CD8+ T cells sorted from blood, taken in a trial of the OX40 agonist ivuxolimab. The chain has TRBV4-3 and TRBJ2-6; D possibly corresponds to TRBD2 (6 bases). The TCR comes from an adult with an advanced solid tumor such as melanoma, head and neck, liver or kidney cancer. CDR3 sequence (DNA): TGCGCCAGCAGCCAAGCGAGACTACTAGCTGGGGGGGCCAACGTCCTGACTTTC. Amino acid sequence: CASSQARLLAGGANVLTF.